This TCR beta chain was obtained from a study of vaccination effects on CD4 cells after COVID-19. Study-wide findings and caveats: There was only 1 of 255 vaccine-induced clones in healthy vaccinees that cross-reacted with common cold coronaviruses.

In the case of this clone: The antigen is not known.

Before sequencing took place, the ViraFEST assay used viral peptide pools to expand antigen-specific CD4+ T cells. The culture ran for about eleven days before CD4+ T cells were isolated. Participants completed two doses of the BNT162b2 or mRNA-1273 vaccine. IL-2 medium supplanted half the medium on days 3 and 7. CDR3 size: 13 residues. From germline, CDR1 is SGHTA and CDR2 FQGTGA. Trimming left V 0 bases short and J 7 bases short, with 9 bases between. Profiled with immunoSEQ multiplex PCR; TCRdb holds only in-frame clones, not every one. The profile shows under 50,000 clones, 82% of them singletons. Sequencing used CD4+ T cells from PBMCs cultured with HCoV-NL63 spike peptides, obtained after COVID-19 vaccination. The chain links TRBV7-3 to TRBJ2-5; D not certain. The TCR sequence derives from a human donor who received a COVID-19 vaccine. Some clones in this sample may be carry-over from other donors' samples. The CDR3 loop reads CASSLTPIGTQYF. CDR3 bases: TGTGCCAGCAGCTTAACGCCCATAGGGACCCAGTACTTC.